The 28 T cell receptor beta chains presented below share a single source sample, sequenced in a study of vaccination effects on CD4 cells after COVID-19 (dated by TCRdb to between 2022 and 2023). Antigen specificity for these receptors is unknown. To identify antigen-specific CD4+ T cell clonotypes by their expansion, the ViraFEST assay first stimulated PBMC with viral peptide pools and then applied TCR sequencing. After approximately eleven days of culture, CD4+ T cells were isolated with the EasySep CD4+ T cell isolation kit. PCR-confirmed SARS-CoV-2 infection had occurred in convalescent patients between March and December 2020, before the Alpha, Beta and Delta variants emerged in the United States. The method was the immunoSEQ multiplex PCR assay. What TCRdb holds here is the immuneACCESS table cut down to in-frame rearrangements. Part of the clones is not present; checked against another copy, under half of the missing clones reflect an unresolved V gene, and the others are unexplained. The sample has approximately 38,000 clones on record, roughly 73% of them singletons. The ten largest account for about 35% of the sample.

The material sequenced was CD4+ T cells from PBMCs cultured with a peptide pool, taken before COVID-19 vaccination. The receptor source for this set is a human donor who had a prior SARS-CoV-2 infection.

The chain combines TRBV11-3 with TRBJ2-7, with 9 positions matching TRBD1. This CDR3 contains 15 residues. Germline CDR1 SGHNT, CDR2 YENEEA. V trimming: 4 bases; J trimming: 3 bases; junction bases outside the gene matches: 7. The CDR3 coding sequence is TGTGCCAGCAGCTCGACACCGGGACAGGGCTACGAGCAGTACTTC. As protein: CASSSTPGQGYEQYF.

The genes are TRBV5-4 and TRBJ2-7; 7 bases map to TRBD2. Germline CDR1 and CDR2: SGHNT and YYREEE (reference sequence). Losses at the gene ends were 2 bases for V and 7 bases for J; bases not matched to a gene: 12. CDR3 size: 15 residues. In nucleotides, the CDR3 is TGTGCCAGCAGCTTTCGGGGCGGGAGTACGAGTGAGCAGTACTTC. Amino acid sequence: CASSFRGGSTSEQYF.

The rearrangement links TRBV6-5 to TRBJ1-1; D perhaps matches TRBD1 (6 bases). V lost 2 bases and J lost 0, with 7 bases in between. Germline lookup yields CDR1 MNHEY and CDR2 SVGAGI. CDR3 size: 14 residues. CDR3 DNA sequence: TGTGCCAGCAGTTACGGGACACTGAACACTGAAGCTTTCTTT. Its translation is CASSYGTLNTEAFF.

Regarding this clone: One end of the junction fails to match germline, which may point to a read error. Other DNA sequences from this sample encode an identical CDR3 as well. The rearrangement uses TRBV2 and TRBJ1-6, with a weak D call TRBD1 (5 bases). This CDR3 is built from 14 residues. CDR1 is SNHLY, CDR2 FYNNEI, per germline. The CDR3 DNA sequence: TGTGCCAGCAGTGATCAAGGGGAAAATTCACCCCTTCACTTT. This gives the protein CASSDQGENSPLHF. Full variable domain (rest looked up from reference TRBV2 and TRBJ1-6): EPEVTQTPSHQVTQMGQEVILRCVPISNHLYFYWYRQILGQKVEFLVSFYNNEISEKSEIFDDQFSVERPDGSNFTLKIRSTKLEDSAMYFCASSDQGENSPLHFGNGTRLTVT.

The J gene is TRBJ2-2, the V gene TRBV18, with no clear D. Germline CDR1 and CDR2: KGHSH and LQKENI. The CDR3 is 16 residues long. Trimming shortened V by 1 base and J by 1 base, and 10 bases separated the two germline ends. In DNA, the CDR3 is TGTGCCAGCTCACCACGGTGGATGGAGAACACCGGGGAGCTGTTTTTT. Translating it yields CASSPRWMENTGELFF.

V and J are TRBV2 and TRBJ1-4, with D possibly TRBD1 on 5 matching bases. Trimming left V 5 bases short and J 4 bases short, with 14 bases between. This CDR3 has 15 amino acids. CDR1 is SNHLY and CDR2 is FYNNEI in the germline V gene. The CDR3 is CASSYLTGRNEKLFF. The CDR3 coding sequence is TGTGCCAGCAGTTACCTGACGGGGCGTAATGAAAAACTGTTTTTT.

The V call is TRBV4-1, the J call TRBJ2-1; D might be TRBD1 or TRBD2, each matching 6 bases. V lost 1 base and J lost 0, with 19 bases in between. This CDR3 contains 19 residues. The germline gives CDR1 MGHRA, CDR2 YSYEKL. CDR3 sequence (DNA): TGCGCCAGCAGCCAAGTGGGGGGCTACTTCCAGAGCTCCTACAATGAGCAGTTCTTC. It translates to CASSQVGGYFQSSYNEQFF.

The V and J genes are TRBV5-1 and TRBJ2-5; 13 bases fit TRBD2. The CDR3 runs to 17 residues. Per germline, CDR1 SGHRS and CDR2 YFSETQ. The V segment lost 4 bases and the J segment 5 bases; nucleotides outside the gene matches: 11. CDR3 protein: CASSPATSGGAGETQYF. CDR3 nucleotide sequence: TGCGCCAGCAGCCCGGCTACTAGCGGGGGGGCCGGGGAGACCCAGTACTTC.

The chain carries TRBV24-1 and TRBJ1-5; D is undetermined. This CDR3 spans 14 amino acids. Germline V CDR1 and CDR2: KGHDR, SFDVKD. V lost 5 bases to trimming and J lost 2 bases, with 9 bases between them. CDR3 coding DNA: TGTGCCACCAGTGCGGCCCTGGGCAATCAGCCCCAGCATTTT. It encodes CATSAALGNQPQHF.

CDR3 nucleotide sequence: TGTGCCAGCAGCTTAAATAATGGCGCGGCGGGAGAGCAGTACTTC. Its protein is CASSLNNGAAGEQYF. V usage is TRBV7-9 and J usage is TRBJ2-7, with D perhaps matching TRBD2 (6 bases). The V end lost 2 bases, the J end lost 7 bases, and 18 bases lay between the germline ends. The CDR3 has 15 amino acids. CDR1 SEHNR and CDR2 FQNEAQ come from the germline V gene (reference sequence).

The V call is TRBV2, the J call TRBJ2-1; 7 nucleotides agree with TRBD1. The germline V gene has CDR1 SNHLY and CDR2 FYNNEI. There are 12 residues in the CDR3. The J segment lost 13 bases and the V segment lost 10 bases, leaving 13 bases of the junction unmatched. The CDR3 spells CATSETGESQFF. CDR3 sequence (DNA): TGTGCCACCTCGGAAACAGGGGAGAGTCAGTTCTTC.

The chain joins TRBV5-6 to TRBJ1-6, with TRBD1 as a possible D gene (5 bases). Germline V CDR1 and CDR2: SGHDT, YYEEEE. This CDR3 is built from 14 residues. The V and J ends lost 0 bases and 5 bases respectively, with 6 bases between them. The DNA for the CDR3 is TGTGCCAGCAGCTTGGGACAGAATAATTCACCCCTCCACTTT. Encoded protein: CASSLGQNNSPLHF.

The rearrangement links TRBV7-8 to TRBJ2-3, with 11 bases aligning to TRBD2. V was pared by 3 bases and J by 3 bases, with 8 bases of the junction left unmatched. The CDR3 is 17 amino acids. CDR1 and CDR2 from the germline V gene are SGHVS and FQNEAQ. CDR3 amino acids: CASSFYGSGGATDTQYF. The CDR3 DNA reads TGTGCCAGCAGCTTTTATGGTAGCGGGGGGGCTACAGATACGCAGTATTTT.

J is TRBJ1-3 and V is TRBV13, with TRBD1 identical over 7 bases. Germline trimming cut 0 bases from V and 4 bases from J; bases unmatched to any gene: 12. CDR3 size: 18 residues. CDR1 PRHDT and CDR2 FYEKMQ come from the germline V gene (reference sequence). CDR3 nucleotides: TGTGCCAGCAGCTTAGGCGGGTGGGCACAGGGGACCGGAAACACCATATATTTT. It translates to CASSLGGWAQGTGNTIYF.

This clone turned up a few times. The chain joins TRBV18 to TRBJ2-1, with D perhaps TRBD2 (5 bases). With 4 bases removed from V and 4 bases from J, the gap between germline ends came to 14 bases. CDR1 KGHSH and CDR2 LQKENI come from the germline V gene. The length of the CDR3 is 15 residues. The CDR3 coding sequence is TGTGCCAGCTCACTCCTCGCGGGCTTATACAATGAGCAGTTCTTC. It yields the protein CASSLLAGLYNEQFF. The whole variable domain, filled in from reference TRBV18 and TRBJ2-1, reads NAGVMQNPRHLVRRRGQEARLRCSPMKGHSHVYWYRQLPEEGLKFMVYLQKENIIDESGMPKERFSAEFPKEGPSILRIQQVVRGDSAAYFCASSLLAGLYNEQFFGPGTRLTVL.

The chain carries TRBV20-1 and TRBJ2-5, with TRBD2 identical over 7 bases. Germline trimming cut 3 bases from V and 0 bases from J; bases unmatched to any gene: 4. CDR1 and CDR2 (germline): DFQATT, SNEGSKA (reference sequence). The CDR3 covers 14 residues. CDR3 sequence reads: CSASGGGNQETQYF. CDR3 coding DNA: TGCAGTGCTAGTGGCGGGGGAAACCAAGAGACCCAGTACTTC.

The CDR3 here is CASSMFGTSGSRTYNEQFF. Written as DNA, the CDR3 is TGTGCCAGTAGTATGTTTGGGACTAGCGGGAGTAGGACCTACAATGAGCAGTTCTTC. The chain has TRBV19 and TRBJ2-1; 14 positions match TRBD2. Germline assignment: CDR1 LNHDA and CDR2 SQIVND (reference sequence). The CDR3 spans 19 residues. J was trimmed by 2 bases and V by 3 bases; bases with no gene match: 9.

This clone was seen once. The chain is built from TRBV5-1 and TRBJ2-7; 9 nucleotides align to TRBD1. There are 15 residues in the CDR3. Unmatched junction bases numbered 3, after V lost 0 bases and J lost 2 bases. CDR1 SGHRS and CDR2 YFSETQ come from the germline V gene. CDR3 DNA sequence: TGCGCCAGCAGCTTGGCGGGACAGGGACCCTACGAGCAGTACTTC. This encodes CASSLAGQGPYEQYF.

The chain joins TRBV27 to TRBJ2-2; perhaps TRBD1 as D (6 bases). The V gene's germline CDR1 is MNHEY and CDR2 SMNVEV (reference sequence). Trimming cost V 3 bases and J 2 bases, with 13 bases left between them. The CDR3 consists of 16 residues. The CDR3 reads CASSFLGTLNTGELFF. In DNA, the CDR3 is TGTGCCAGCAGTTTTTTGGGGACACTAAACACCGGGGAGCTGTTTTTT.

This chain links TRBV5-6 with TRBJ2-3; the D gene could be TRBD1 or TRBD2 (6 bases each). Germline CDR1 SGHDT, CDR2 YYEEEE. CDR3 length: 14 amino acids. The germline V and J ends were trimmed by 5 bases and 4 bases, with 14 bases remaining between them. The CDR3 spells CASSGGGAADTQYF. CDR3 DNA: TGTGCCAGCAGTGGGGGCGGGGCCGCAGATACGCAGTATTTT.

The chain joins TRBV25-1 to TRBJ1-6, with TRBD1 identical over 7 bases. CDR3 length equals 14 residues. Per germline, CDR1 MGHDK and CDR2 SYGVNS. V gave up 2 bases and J gave up 7 bases; unmatched junction bases: 2. The CDR3 DNA reads TGTGCCAGCAGTGAACAGGGGGTAAATTCACCCCTCCACTTT. Its translation is CASSEQGVNSPLHF. Supplemented by reference TRBV25-1 and TRBJ1-6, the full variable domain reads EADIYQTPRYLVIGTGKKITLECSQTMGHDKMYWYQQDPGMELHLIHYSYGVNSTEKGDLSSESTVSRIRTEHFPLTLESARPSHTSQYLCASSEQGVNSPLHFGNGTRLTVT.

This clone occurred a few times. This chain links TRBV10-3 with TRBJ2-7, with D perhaps being TRBD1 or TRBD2 (5 bases each). The CDR3 is made up of 16 amino acids. V was clipped by 4 bases and J by 3 bases, with 19 bases between them. Germline CDR1 ENHRY, CDR2 SYGVKD. CDR3 nucleotide sequence: TGTGCCATCAGTGTTGTGGGGGTAAACACTCTCTACGAGCAGTACTTC. Residues: CAISVVGVNTLYEQYF.

The chain recombines TRBV14 with TRBJ2-1, with D perhaps matching TRBD2 (5 bases). V lost 2 bases and J lost 10, with 12 bases in between. From germline, CDR1 is SGHDN and CDR2 FVKESK. The CDR3 has 13 amino acids. CDR3: CASSQFRASEQFF. As DNA, the CDR3 is TGTGCCAGCAGCCAATTTAGGGCTAGCGAGCAGTTCTTC. Drawing the rest from reference TRBV14 and TRBJ2-1, the complete variable domain is EAGVTQFPSHSVIEKGQTVTLRCDPISGHDNLYWYRRVMGKEIKFLLHFVKESKQDESGMPNNRFLAERTGGTYSTLKVQPAELEDSGVYFCASSQFRASEQFFGPGTRLTVL.

This clone came up once. J is TRBJ2-1 and V is TRBV12-3 or TRBV12-4, with 9 bases aligning to TRBD2. Unmatched junction bases numbered 9, after V lost 5 bases and J lost 13 bases. CDR3 length: 13 residues. CDR3 nucleotides: TGTGCCAGCAGTCCTCTTAGGACTAGCGATCAGTTCTTC. It encodes CASSPLRTSDQFF.

This sequence joins TRBV3-1 (or the pseudogene TRBV3-2) and TRBJ2-7; 10 bases agree with TRBD2. Germline assignment: CDR1 LGHDT and CDR2 YNNKEL (reference sequence). V shed 5 bases, J shed 4 bases, and the junction held 5 bases outside the gene matches. The length of the CDR3 is 14 residues. The CDR3 here is CASSITSGKYEQYF. CDR3 bases: TGTGCCAGCAGCATTACTAGCGGGAAGTACGAGCAGTACTTC.

This chain joins TRBV2 and TRBJ2-1; D may be TRBD1 (5 bases). This CDR3 has 11 residues. Germline V gives CDR1 SNHLY, CDR2 FYNNEI. V dropped 8 bases and J dropped 13 bases, with 15 bases sitting between them. The DNA of the CDR3 is TGTGCCAGCCTCAGGGTCTACGCACAGTTCTTC. Translating it yields CASLRVYAQFF. The entire variable domain, with the rest obtained from reference TRBV2 and TRBJ2-1, is as follows: EPEVTQTPSHQVTQMGQEVILRCVPISNHLYFYWYRQILGQKVEFLVSFYNNEISEKSEIFDDQFSVERPDGSNFTLKIRSTKLEDSAMYFCASLRVYAQFFGPGTRLTVL.

The V and J genes are TRBV2 and TRBJ2-1, with 11 bases matching TRBD2. With 5 bases clipped from V and 12 bases from J, the junction kept 9 bases outside the gene matches. The germline CDR1 and CDR2 sequences are SNHLY and FYNNEI. The CDR3 consists of 14 residues. The CDR3 here is CASSFLAGGEGQFF. CDR3 DNA: TGTGCCAGCAGTTTCCTAGCGGGAGGAGAGGGGCAGTTCTTC.

The genes are TRBV5-6 and TRBJ2-7, with 12 bases aligning to TRBD1. The trim removed 4 bases at V and 7 bases at J, leaving 9 bases unmatched. Germline CDR1 and CDR2: SGHDT and YYEEEE. This CDR3 has 15 residues. CDR3 amino acids: CASSPAGTGGGEQYF. CDR3 in DNA: TGTGCCAGCAGCCCCGCCGGGACAGGGGGCGGAGAGCAGTACTTC.